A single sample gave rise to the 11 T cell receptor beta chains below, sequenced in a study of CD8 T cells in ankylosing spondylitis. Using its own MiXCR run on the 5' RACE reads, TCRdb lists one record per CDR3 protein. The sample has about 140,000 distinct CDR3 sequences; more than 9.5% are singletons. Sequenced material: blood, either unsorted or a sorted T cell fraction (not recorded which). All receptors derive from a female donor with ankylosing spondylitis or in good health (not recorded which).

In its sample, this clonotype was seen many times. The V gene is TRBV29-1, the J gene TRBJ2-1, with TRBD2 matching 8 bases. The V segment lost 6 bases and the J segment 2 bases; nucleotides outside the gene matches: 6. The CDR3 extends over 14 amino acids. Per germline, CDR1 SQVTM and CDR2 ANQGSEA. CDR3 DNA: TGCAGCGTGCGCACTAGCGGCACCTACAATGAGCAGTTCTTC. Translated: CSVRTSGTYNEQFF.

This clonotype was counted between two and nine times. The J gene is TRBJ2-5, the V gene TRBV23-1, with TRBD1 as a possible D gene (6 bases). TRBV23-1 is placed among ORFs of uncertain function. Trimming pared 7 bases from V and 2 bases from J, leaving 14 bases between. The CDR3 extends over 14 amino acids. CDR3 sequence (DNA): TGCGCCAGCAAACAGGGTTCGGAACAAGAGACCCAGTACTTC. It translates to CASKQGSEQETQYF.

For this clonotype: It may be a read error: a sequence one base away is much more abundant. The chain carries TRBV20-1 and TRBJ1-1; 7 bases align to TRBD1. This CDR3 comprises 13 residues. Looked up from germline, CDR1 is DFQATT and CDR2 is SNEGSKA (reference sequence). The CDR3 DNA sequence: TGCAGTGCCAGAAGACAGGGTGATACTGCAGCTTTCTTT. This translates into CSARRQGDTAAFF.

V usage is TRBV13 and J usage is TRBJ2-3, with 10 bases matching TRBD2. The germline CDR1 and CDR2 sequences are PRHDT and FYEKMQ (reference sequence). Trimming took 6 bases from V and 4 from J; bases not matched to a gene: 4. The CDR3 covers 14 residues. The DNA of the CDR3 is TGTGCCAGCAGACTAGCGGGGACATCAGATACGCAGTATTTT. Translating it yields CASRLAGTSDTQYF.

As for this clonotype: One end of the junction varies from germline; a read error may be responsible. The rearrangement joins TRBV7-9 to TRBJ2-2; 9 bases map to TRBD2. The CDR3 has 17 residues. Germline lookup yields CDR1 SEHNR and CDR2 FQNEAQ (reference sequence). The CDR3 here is CPSSRPGISGSTGELFF. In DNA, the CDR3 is TGTCCCAGCAGCCGACCCGGGATTAGCGGGAGCACCGGGGAGCTGTTTTTT.

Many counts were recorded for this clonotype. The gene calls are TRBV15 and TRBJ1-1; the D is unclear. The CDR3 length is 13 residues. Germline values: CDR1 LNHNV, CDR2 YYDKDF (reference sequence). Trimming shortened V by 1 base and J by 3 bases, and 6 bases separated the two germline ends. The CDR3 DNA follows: TGTGCCACCAGCAGAGTGGAGGACACTGAAGCTTTCTTT. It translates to CATSRVEDTEAFF.

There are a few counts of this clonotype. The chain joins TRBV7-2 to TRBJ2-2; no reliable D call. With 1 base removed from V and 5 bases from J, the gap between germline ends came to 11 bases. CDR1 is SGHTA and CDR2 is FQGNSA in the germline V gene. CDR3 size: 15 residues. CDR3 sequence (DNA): TGTGCCAGCAGCTTAGTTGATCCCCTGACCGGGGAGCTGTTTTTT. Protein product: CASSLVDPLTGELFF.

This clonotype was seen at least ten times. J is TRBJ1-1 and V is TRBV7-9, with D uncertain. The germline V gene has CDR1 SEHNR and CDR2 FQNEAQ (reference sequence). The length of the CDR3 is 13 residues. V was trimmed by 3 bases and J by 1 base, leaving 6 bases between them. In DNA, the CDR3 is TGTGCCAGCAGCTTCTCACAGAACACTGAAGCTTTCTTT. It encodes CASSFSQNTEAFF.

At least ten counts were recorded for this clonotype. The CDR3 bases are TGCGCCAGCAGCTTGTTAACTCAACAAGAGACCCAGTACTTC. Protein product: CASSLLTQQETQYF. The chain links TRBV5-1 to TRBJ2-5; no clear D gene. The germline V gene encodes CDR1 SGHRS and CDR2 YFSETQ. Trimming cost V 1 base and J 2 bases, with 9 bases left between them. The CDR3 sequence is 14 residues long.

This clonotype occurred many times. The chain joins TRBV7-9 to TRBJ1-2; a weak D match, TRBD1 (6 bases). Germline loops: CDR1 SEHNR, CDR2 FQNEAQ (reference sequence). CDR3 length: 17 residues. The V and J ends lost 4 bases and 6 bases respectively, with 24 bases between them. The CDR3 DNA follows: TGTGCCAGCAGCTCACCCGCAAGACAGGAGATAGGGGATGGCTACACCTTC. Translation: CASSSPARQEIGDGYTF. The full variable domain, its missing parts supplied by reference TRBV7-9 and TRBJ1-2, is DTGVSQNPRHKITKRGQNVTFRCDPISEHNRLYWYRQTLGQGPEFLTYFQNEAQLEKSRLLSDRFSAERPKGSFSTLEIQRTEQGDSAMYLCASSSPARQEIGDGYTFGSGTRLTVV.

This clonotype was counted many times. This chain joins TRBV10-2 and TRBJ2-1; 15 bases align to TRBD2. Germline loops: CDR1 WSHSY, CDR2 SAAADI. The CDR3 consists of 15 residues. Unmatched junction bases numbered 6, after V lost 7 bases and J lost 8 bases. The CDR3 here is CASKIGLAGGHEQFF. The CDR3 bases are TGCGCCAGCAAGATAGGACTAGCGGGGGGGCATGAGCAGTTCTTC.